This entry concerns a single TCR beta chain. The data were taken from a study of blood T cell repertoires in COVID-19. The method was immunoSEQ multiplex PCR; TCRdb's version includes in-frame clones alone and lacks a portion of them. The data hold about 150,000 clones, with over 85% observed a single time. Specimen: peripheral blood. The clonotype was recovered from a human donor in a cohort sampled during active COVID-19.

The CDR3 DNA reads as TGTGCCAGCAGTGACAGGGGCTCTGGAAACACCATATATTTT. It is translated as CASSDRGSGNTIYF. The J gene is TRBJ1-3, the V gene TRBV2, with a weak D call TRBD1 (6 bases). The CDR3 is made up of 14 amino acids. CDR1 is SNHLY, CDR2 FYNNEI, per germline. Trimming removed 3 bases from V and 0 bases from J, with 6 bases in between.